The TCR beta chain described here comes from a study of cytomegalovirus exposure and HLA in healthy donors. Findings and limits, study-wide: Common viral pathogens seemed to be connected with several of the most significant clusters, according to a later analysis. Sequencing probably produced one cluster of sequence variants that were highly shared. Sequencing depth roughly uniform across donors was assumed in presence/absence analyses.

In the PCR, 60 Vbeta and 13 Jbeta primers were used. Using immunoSEQ multiplex PCR, the repertoire was profiled, and TCRdb retains in-frame clones only, with some absent. Its table records about 110,000 clones. CDR1 and CDR2 (germline): SEHNR, FQNEAQ (reference sequence). The CDR3 is 12 amino acids. Trimming removed 7 bases at V and 2 bases at J, with 6 bases between. Comments on this clone: The antigen remains undetermined.

The gene calls are TRBV7-9 and TRBJ1-3; the D is unclear. This clonotype was obtained from a man aged 18 to 30 in good health and CMV-seronegative. Specimen: PBMCs. In DNA form, the CDR3 reads TGTGCCAGCACCAAAACTGGAAACACCATATATTTT. Amino acids: CASTKTGNTIYF.